A selection of T cell receptor beta chains follows, all from one sample in a study of control samples from healthy donors and cancer patients. The data were produced by immunoSEQ multiplex PCR, yet TCRdb's version contains in-frame clones alone and is incomplete. The sample lists 120,000 to 150,000 clones, about 91% occurring once. The sequenced sample consisted of blood. The receptors come from a man younger than 45 in good health. Both conserved end residues are part of each CDR3. The order of the fields is CDR3 DNA, CDR3 protein, clone size, V gene, D gene, J gene. The D gene is left open where the match is weak. Not every row has a clone size; where given, it reads once, few, many or a size class.

TGTGCCAGCAGCCCGGGATTCCCCGGGGAGCTGTTTTTT,CASSPGFPGELFF,NA,TRBV7-7,NA,TRBJ2-2
TGTGCCAGCAACAGGGGGAGCAATCAGCCCCAGCATTTT,CASNRGSNQPQHF,NA,TRBV2,TRBD1,TRBJ1-5
TGTGCCAGCAGTTTAGGGGGGCCCGGGGAGCTGTTTTTT,CASSLGGPGELFF,NA,TRBV27,NA,TRBJ2-2
TGTGCCAGCAGTTCCGACCGGGACCTCCGACGCCTCCACTTT,CASSSDRDLRRLHF,NA,TRBV27,NA,TRBJ1-6
TGTGCCAGGAGCAGGGGGGGGGCAGATACGCAGTATTTT,CARSRGGADTQYF,NA,TRBV2,NA,TRBJ2-3
TGCGCCAGCAGCTTGTTTTATGGACAGGACCACGAGCAGTACTTC,CASSLFYGQDHEQYF,NA,TRBV5-1,TRBD1,TRBJ2-7
TGTGCCAGCAGCTTTGGCAGGGTTAGAAACACCATATATTTT,CASSFGRVRNTIYF,NA,TRBV5-6,NA,TRBJ1-3
TGTGCCAGCAGCTTAGGGACTAGCGACACCTACGAGCAGTACTTC,CASSLGTSDTYEQYF,NA,TRBV11-2,TRBD2,TRBJ2-7
TGTGCCAGCAGCTTAGGGCAGTTTAGCAATCAGCCCCAGCATTTT,CASSLGQFSNQPQHF,few,TRBV7-8,NA,TRBJ1-5
TGTGCCTCCGGGAGCAATCAGCCCCAGCATTTT,CASGSNQPQHF,NA,TRBV19,NA,TRBJ1-5
TGTGCCAGCAGTGAAGGGGCAGGTGCGTACACTGAAGCTTTCTTT,CASSEGAGAYTEAFF,NA,TRBV2,NA,TRBJ1-1
TGTGCCAGCAGTCCAGGGTTGACAAATTCACCCCTCCACTTT,CASSPGLTNSPLHF,NA,TRBV27,NA,TRBJ1-6
TGTGCCAGCAGCGCCCTCGACAGGGGAACTAATGAAAAACTGTTTTTT,CASSALDRGTNEKLFF,once,TRBV9,TRBD1,TRBJ1-4
TGTGCCAGCAGGCCGGGACAGGGGACCAACGAGCAGTACTTC,CASRPGQGTNEQYF,NA,TRBV6-5,TRBD1,TRBJ2-7
TGTGCCAGCAGTCCGTCCGTCGGCCCAGATACGCAGTATTTT,CASSPSVGPDTQYF,NA,TRBV2,NA,TRBJ2-3
TGTGCCAGCAGCTTGTTGAGACTTCGAAACACCGGGGAGCTGTTTTTT,CASSLLRLRNTGELFF,NA,TRBV5-6,NA,TRBJ2-2
TGTGCCAGCAGTAGACAGGCCATGAACACTGAAGCTTTCTTT,CASSRQAMNTEAFF,once,TRBV6-2/TRBV6-3,NA,TRBJ1-1
TGCGCCAGCAGCTTGGATTGGCCCCCTCCCTGGGCTGAAGCTTTCTTT,CASSLDWPPPWAEAFF,NA,TRBV5-1,NA,TRBJ1-1
TGTGCCAGTAGTATCGGGTCGGGATACTATGGCTACACCTTC,CASSIGSGYYGYTF,NA,TRBV19,NA,TRBJ1-2
TGTGCCAGTAGTATCAAGGGAGGGCCCTACAATGAGCAGTTCTTC,CASSIKGGPYNEQFF,NA,TRBV19,TRBD2,TRBJ2-1
TGTGCCAGCAGCCTTAGCGGGGCCAACGTCCTGACTTTC,CASSLSGANVLTF,NA,TRBV27,NA,TRBJ2-6
TGTGCCACCAGCAGGAGGGGGACAGTTCTTAATGAAAAACTGTTTTTT,CATSRRGTVLNEKLFF,NA,TRBV15,TRBD1,TRBJ1-4
TGTGCCATCAGTGAGGACCTCTCCATGAACACTGAAGCTTTCTTT,CAISEDLSMNTEAFF,NA,TRBV10-3,NA,TRBJ1-1
TGTGCCACCGCAACAGGGGGCCCCGGGGAGCTGTTTTTT,CATATGGPGELFF,NA,TRBV15,TRBD1,TRBJ2-2
TGCGCCAGCAGCGAACACAGGGGGGAGGGCTCCTACGAGCAGTACTTC,CASSEHRGEGSYEQYF,NA,TRBV4-1,NA,TRBJ2-7
TGTGCCAGCAGCCCTTGGGGCACCGGGGAGCTGTTTTTT,CASSPWGTGELFF,once,TRBV9,NA,TRBJ2-2
TGTGCCAGTCGGGGCATCTTGAACACTGAAGCTTTCTTT,CASRGILNTEAFF,NA,TRBV6-5,NA,TRBJ1-1
TGTGCCACCAGCCGTGGAGGGGGCTATGGCTACACCTTC,CATSRGGGYGYTF,NA,TRBV15,NA,TRBJ1-2
TGTGCCAGCAGCTTATCCGTCCAGGCACGGTACGAGCAGTACTTC,CASSLSVQARYEQYF,NA,TRBV11-2,NA,TRBJ2-7
TGTGCCAGCAGCTTAGGGGCCGGCAATCAGCCCCAGCATTTT,CASSLGAGNQPQHF,NA,TRBV7-6,NA,TRBJ1-5
TGTGCCAGCAGACAGACAGGGGGCTTCACTGAAGCTTTCTTT,CASRQTGGFTEAFF,NA,TRBV6-5,TRBD1,TRBJ1-1
TGTGCCAGCAGCTTAGGTGGCTCGGAGGGCTACACCTTC,CASSLGGSEGYTF,NA,TRBV7-3,NA,TRBJ1-2
TGTGCCAGCTCACGGGACTCTGGGGCCAACGTCCTGACTTTC,CASSRDSGANVLTF,NA,TRBV18,NA,TRBJ2-6
TGTGCCAGCAGCTTGGACTATGGCTACACCTTC,CASSLDYGYTF,NA,TRBV5-8,NA,TRBJ1-2
TGTGCCAGCAGTGCGGGAGTGGGGTCCTACGAGCAGTACTTC,CASSAGVGSYEQYF,NA,TRBV28,TRBD2,TRBJ2-7
TGTGCCAGCAGTTTGGGACAGGGGGCTGGGGAGCAGTACTTC,CASSLGQGAGEQYF,NA,TRBV14,TRBD1,TRBJ2-7
TGTGCCAGCAGCGCTCCGGGACAGGGGGCGCTTGGAAACACCATATATTTT,CASSAPGQGALGNTIYF,NA,TRBV5-4,TRBD1,TRBJ1-3